This TCR beta chain was observed in a study of beta chain features in type 1 diabetes. Whole-study results and caveats: The naive, central memory and Treg TCRB repertoires of patients appeared to be more similar to one another than those of healthy donors. Whether HLA type affects TCRB rearrangement stayed undetermined in the present work. Among patients with Type 1 diabetes, TCRB CDR3s were moderately but significantly shorter in every one of the four CD4+ subsets. Among type 1 diabetes patients, VDJ junctions had fewer insertions and more deletions.

This CDR3 has 13 residues. Trimming removed 0 bases from V and 6 bases from J, with 6 bases in between. Germline CDR1 WNHNN, CDR2 SYGVQD (reference sequence). The sequenced template was cDNA made from the entire isolated RNA. Clones were sequenced by immunoSEQ multiplex PCR, and TCRdb holds only the in-frame ones, with some missing. Altogether some 170,000 clones are present, roughly 63% being singletons, with the ten largest covering roughly 0.089%. Details on this clone: Its antigen remains unidentified.

Donors underwent one heparinised blood draw, about 120 mL on average. The specimen sequenced was naive CD4+ T cells from blood. The chain uses TRBV10-1 and TRBJ1-5; TRBD1 is a possible D gene (5 bases). This receptor was taken from a man aged 30 to 39 with type 1 diabetes. In nucleotides, the CDR3 is TGCGCCAGCAGTGAGTCAGGGGTTCAGCCCCAGCATTTT. Amino acids: CASSESGVQPQHF.